The rows below give T cell receptor beta chains drawn from one sample of a study of blood T cell repertoires in COVID-19. Using immunoSEQ multiplex PCR, the repertoire was profiled, and TCRdb retains in-frame clones only, with some absent. Seen here are about 140,000 clones, less than 85% observed once, and the top ten hold approximately 6.5%. Sequenced: peripheral blood. The receptors here all came from a human donor in a cohort sampled during active COVID-19. Both conserved end residues are part of each CDR3. D genes are given only for firm matches. Only part of the rows carry a size: once, few, many, or a class if the clone is expanded.

j_gene,d_gene,v_gene,abundance,CDR3nt,CDR3aa
TRBJ2-7,-,TRBV24-1,-,TGTGCCACCAGTGACCCCTTCGGGAACGAGCAGTACTTC,CATSDPFGNEQYF
TRBJ2-2,-,TRBV6-5,-,TGTGCCAGCAGTCCAACAGGGCTGAACACCGGGGAGCTGTTTTTT,CASSPTGLNTGELFF
TRBJ2-7,TRBD2,TRBV9,-,TGTGCCAGCAGCCCCGGGACTAGCGGGGGATACGAGCAGTACTTC,CASSPGTSGGYEQYF
TRBJ1-3,-,TRBV24-1,-,TGTGCCACCAGTGATCCAGGGTCTGGAAACACCATATATTTT,CATSDPGSGNTIYF
TRBJ1-1,TRBD1,TRBV9,once,TGTGCCAGCAGCGCCCCGGGACAGCTAACGAACACTGAAGCTTTCTTT,CASSAPGQLTNTEAFF
TRBJ2-1,TRBD2,TRBV5-4,-,TGTGCCAGCAGCCCGGGACTAGCGGGGAGGAGCTCCTACAATGAGCAGTTCTTC,CASSPGLAGRSSYNEQFF
TRBJ2-1,TRBD2,TRBV7-2,once,TGCGCCAGCAGCTTAGGACCATTCGGGGGGGATGAGCAGTTCTTC,CASSLGPFGGDEQFF
TRBJ1-3,-,TRBV6-6,-,TGTGCCAGCAGTTACTCGCAGGGGCCTGGAAACACCATATATTTT,CASSYSQGPGNTIYF
TRBJ2-4,TRBD1,TRBV28,-,TGTGCCAGCAGTTTATGGGGGACAGGAGCCATGGCCAAAAACATTCAGTACTTC,CASSLWGTGAMAKNIQYF
TRBJ2-3,TRBD2,TRBV19,-,TGTGCCAGTAGTCTATATTCGGGACTATCCACAGATACGCAGTATTTT,CASSLYSGLSTDTQYF
TRBJ2-1,TRBD2,TRBV10-1,-,TGCGCCAGCAGTGAGTGGCTAGCGGGGGGGCTACCCTACAATGAGCAGTTCTTC,CASSEWLAGGLPYNEQFF
TRBJ1-6,TRBD1,TRBV3-1/TRBV3-2,once,TGTGCCAGCAGTCCCGGACAGGGGAACTCACCCCTCCACTTT,CASSPGQGNSPLHF
TRBJ1-3,TRBD1,TRBV2,-,TGTGCCAGCAGTGAGCGGACAGGGAACTCTGGAAACACCATATATTTT,CASSERTGNSGNTIYF
TRBJ1-1,TRBD1,TRBV15,once,TGTGCCACCAGCACGGGACAGGGAGGCAACACTGAAGCTTTCTTT,CATSTGQGGNTEAFF
TRBJ2-1,-,TRBV11-2,-,TGTGCCAGCAGACAGGACGTCTACAATGAGCAGTTCTTC,CASRQDVYNEQFF
TRBJ1-5,TRBD1,TRBV7-8,-,TGTGCCAGCAGCTTAGCCCTAACAGGGGGCAATAATCAGCCCCAGCATTTT,CASSLALTGGNNQPQHF
TRBJ1-2,-,TRBV6-5,-,TGTGCCAGCAGACCCGCGGTAAACTATGGCTACACCTTC,CASRPAVNYGYTF
TRBJ2-3,TRBD2,TRBV19,-,TGTGCCAGTAGTATGTTTGGGACTACATCTAGCACAGATACGCAGTATTTT,CASSMFGTTSSTDTQYF
TRBJ1-3,TRBD1,TRBV9,-,TGTGCCAGCGGACAGGGGTTGCAAGGAAACACCATATATTTT,CASGQGLQGNTIYF
TRBJ1-6,-,TRBV19,-,TGTGCCAGTAGCCCGAGGAGGAGCTCCTATAATTCACCCCTCCACTTT,CASSPRRSSYNSPLHF
TRBJ2-3,-,TRBV6-1,-,TGTGCCAGCAGTGAAGCCCCCGGTAGCACAGATACGCAGTATTTT,CASSEAPGSTDTQYF
TRBJ2-3,TRBD2,TRBV3-1/TRBV3-2,-,TGTGCCAGCAGGGGGGGGGTCACAGATACGCAGTATTTT,CASRGGVTDTQYF
TRBJ1-1,-,TRBV5-1,-,TGCGCCAGCAGCTTAACCACAGGGTGGGGTACTGAAGCTTTCTTT,CASSLTTGWGTEAFF
TRBJ1-1,-,TRBV6-2/TRBV6-3,-,TGTGCCAGCAGTTCCGCGCCGAGAGGCGCAAATGGAATGAACACTGAAGCTTTCTTT,CASSSAPRGANGMNTEAFF
TRBJ1-5,-,TRBV4-1,-,TGCGCCAGCAGCCAGAGCCCCGACACTTATCAGCCCCAGCATTTT,CASSQSPDTYQPQHF
TRBJ2-1,-,TRBV5-1,-,TGCGCCAGCTTACAGGGCGGTGGGTACAATGAGCAGTTCTTC,CASLQGGGYNEQFF
TRBJ2-1,TRBD2,TRBV6-5,-,TGTGCCAGCAACCTACTAGCGGGGGACAGGAATGAGCAGTTCTTC,CASNLLAGDRNEQFF
TRBJ1-2,-,TRBV12-5,-,TGTGCTAGTGGTTCCTCCTCAGGGGTCGGCTACACCTTC,CASGSSSGVGYTF
TRBJ2-3,TRBD1,TRBV5-4,-,TGTGCCAGCAGCTTAGGACAGGGACGGGCAGATACGCAGTATTTT,CASSLGQGRADTQYF
TRBJ2-2,TRBD1,TRBV14,-,TGTGCCAGCAGCCGAATACAGGGGCCAGCGAACACCGGGGAGCTGTTTTTT,CASSRIQGPANTGELFF
TRBJ2-1,TRBD2,TRBV9,-,TGTGCCAGCAGCGTAACTAGCGGCCCCGGGAATGAGCAGTTCTTC,CASSVTSGPGNEQFF
TRBJ2-1,-,TRBV7-6,-,TGTGCCAGCAGCCCAGACAATGAGCAGTTCTTC,CASSPDNEQFF
TRBJ2-1,-,TRBV7-9,-,TGTGCCAGCAGCTTAGTATTGAGCCCGAGCAATGAGCAGTTCTTC,CASSLVLSPSNEQFF
TRBJ1-1,-,TRBV14,-,TGTGCCAGCAGCCCGGGACTTCCGAACACTGAAGCTTTCTTT,CASSPGLPNTEAFF
TRBJ2-5,TRBD2,TRBV27,-,TGTGCCAGCAGTTCGCTACTTGCCGGGACTAGCGTAGGAGAGACCCAGTACTTC,CASSSLLAGTSVGETQYF
TRBJ2-7,TRBD2,TRBV7-8,-,TGTGCCAGCAGCACCCTAGGAGGGGTCGGGGGGGAAAGCTCCTACGAGCAGTACTTC,CASSTLGGVGGESSYEQYF
TRBJ1-3,-,TRBV30,-,TGTGCCTGGGGGGACAACCGAAGGAACACCATATATTTT,CAWGDNRRNTIYF